A single sample is the source of the 23 T cell receptor beta chains below, sequenced in a study of graft-versus-host responses after intestinal transplantation. Their specific antigens are unknown. Sequencing was performed with immunoSEQ multiplex PCR; in TCRdb, only in-frame clones are kept and a portion is missing. This sample has 75,000 to 100,000 clones, with 90% to 95% found just once. The sample consisted of unstimulated CD8+ T cells sorted from spleen or lymph node cells, taken before intestinal transplant. These receptors came from a human donor who received an intestinal transplant.

The chain is built from TRBV19 and TRBJ2-1, with 10 nucleotides matching TRBD2. The germline gives CDR1 LNHDA, CDR2 SQIVND (reference sequence). V lost 1 base, J lost 9 bases, and 9 bases stayed unmatched. The CDR3 spans 16 residues. The CDR3 DNA reads TGTGCCAGTAGTATAGGGAGCGGGGGGGTTCTCAGTGAGCAGTTCTTC. This codes for CASSIGSGGVLSEQFF.

This clone occurred once. The rearrangement links TRBV6-5 to TRBJ2-5; tentatively, D is TRBD1 (7 bases). Deletions cut 0 bases from V and 3 bases from J, with 11 bases between. The CDR3 is made up of 15 amino acids. Germline loops: CDR1 MNHEY, CDR2 SVGAGI. The CDR3 sequence: CASSYSIRGEETQYF. CDR3 nucleotides: TGTGCCAGCAGTTACTCGATCAGGGGGGAAGAGACCCAGTACTTC.

This chain connects TRBV19 to TRBJ2-7; TRBD2 matches 10 bases. Per the germline V gene, CDR1 is LNHDA and CDR2 is SQIVND (reference sequence). The CDR3 loop spans 15 amino acids. J was trimmed by 2 bases and V by 1 base; bases with no gene match: 2. CDR3 sequence (DNA): TGTGCCAGTAGTATAGCTAGCGGGAGAGCCTACGAGCAGTACTTC. Encoded protein: CASSIASGRAYEQYF.

This chain links TRBV5-4 with TRBJ2-2; the D gene is possibly TRBD2 (6 bases). V was shortened by 1 base and J by 6 bases, with 16 bases between the two germline ends. The CDR3 consists of 16 residues. Germline V CDR1 and CDR2: SGHNT, YYREEE (reference sequence). For the CDR3, the DNA is TGTGCCAGCAGCTTGAATGGAGGGCCATATTCCGGGGAGCTGTTTTTT. Protein product: CASSLNGGPYSGELFF.

The chain carries TRBV5-6 and TRBJ2-2, with TRBD2 matching 7 bases. This CDR3 has 15 amino acids. The J segment lost 6 bases and the V segment lost 4 bases, leaving 9 bases of the junction unmatched. Germline loops: CDR1 SGHDT, CDR2 YYEEEE. The CDR3 loop is CASSLAVTGAGELFF. The CDR3 DNA reads as TGTGCCAGCAGCCTAGCGGTGACGGGGGCCGGGGAGCTGTTTTTT. The complete variable domain, with remaining parts taken from reference TRBV5-6 and TRBJ2-2, reads DAGVTQSPTHLIKTRGQQVTLRCSPKSGHDTVSWYQQALGQGPQFIFQYYEEEERQRGNFPDRFSGHQFPNYSSELNVNALLLGDSALYLCASSLAVTGAGELFFGEGSRLTVL.

The chain carries TRBV19 and TRBJ2-5; 15 nucleotides line up with TRBD2. Germline V lookup: CDR1 LNHDA, CDR2 SQIVND (reference sequence). The trim removed 5 bases at V and 5 bases at J, leaving 12 bases unmatched. CDR3 length: 18 amino acids. In DNA, the CDR3 is TGTGCCAGTAGTCCGGGACTAGCGGGGGGAACCCAGTCGGAGACCCAGTACTTC. It specifies CASSPGLAGGTQSETQYF.

This CDR3 reads CASSIYAGYEQYF. The CDR3 DNA follows: TGTGCCAGTAGTATATATGCGGGGTACGAGCAGTACTTC. V usage is TRBV19 and J usage is TRBJ2-7; TRBD2 might be the D (6 bases). Germline V gives CDR1 LNHDA, CDR2 SQIVND (reference sequence). This CDR3 region has 13 residues. The V and J ends lost 2 bases and 4 bases respectively, with 9 bases between them.

This rearrangement joins TRBV7-9 to TRBJ1-2; D not certain. Germline V gene lookup returns CDR1 SEHNR and CDR2 FQNEAQ (reference sequence). V was clipped by 0 bases and J by 9 bases, with 11 bases between them. The CDR3 is 13 residues long. This chain's CDR3 is CASSLASPGSYTF. The CDR3 DNA reads TGTGCCAGCAGCTTAGCCTCCCCGGGGAGCTACACCTTC.

This chain uses TRBV19 with TRBJ2-1; 8 bases agree with TRBD1. The length of the CDR3 is 12 residues. Unmatched junction bases numbered 3, after V lost 10 bases and J lost 4 bases. From germline, CDR1 is LNHDA and CDR2 SQIVND (reference sequence). The CDR3 DNA reads as TGTGCCACAGGGGGCGGTTACAATGAGCAGTTCTTC. Amino acid sequence: CATGGGYNEQFF.

V and J are TRBV11-2 and TRBJ2-7, with D perhaps matching TRBD2 (6 bases). CDR3 length: 17 residues. Germline assignment: CDR1 SGHAT and CDR2 FQNNGV. The germline V and J ends were trimmed by 2 bases and 3 bases, with 20 bases remaining between them. For the CDR3, the DNA is TGTGCCAGCAGCTTAATTCTACAACGGGAGTTCCACTACGAGCAGTACTTC. It yields the protein CASSLILQREFHYEQYF.

The chain couples TRBV19 to TRBJ1-2; 9 bases fit TRBD1. Germline V gene lookup returns CDR1 LNHDA and CDR2 SQIVND (reference sequence). V trimming: 3 bases; J trimming: 2 bases; junction bases outside the gene matches: 1. The CDR3 totals 14 residues. The CDR3 region is CASSMGTGNYGYTF. CDR3 DNA: TGTGCCAGTAGTATGGGGACAGGGAACTATGGCTACACCTTC.

The chain recombines TRBV19 with TRBJ2-7; maybe TRBD2 (6 bases). CDR3 length: 12 residues. The germline V and J ends were trimmed by 2 bases and 5 bases, with 7 bases remaining between them. The germline CDR1 and CDR2 sequences are LNHDA and SQIVND (reference sequence). CDR3 residues: CASSISGDEQYF. The CDR3, as DNA: TGTGCCAGTAGTATATCGGGAGACGAGCAGTACTTC.

The chain employs TRBV30 and TRBJ1-2, with a tentative D call TRBD1 (6 bases). In germline, CDR1 is GTSNPN, CDR2 SVGIG (reference sequence). This CDR3 has 17 residues. Deletions cut 6 bases from V and 3 bases from J, with 26 bases between. The CDR3 here is CACFPIKQGEWYYGYTF. Written as DNA, the CDR3 is TGTGCCTGCTTCCCGATAAAACAGGGAGAATGGTACTATGGCTACACCTTC.

The V call is TRBV9, the J call TRBJ1-2; 9 positions agree with TRBD1. The CDR3 contains 14 residues. The junction had 4 bases not matched to a gene; V was cut back by 4 bases and J by 3 bases. CDR1 is SGDLS, CDR2 YYNGEE, per germline. The CDR3 DNA reads as TGTGCCAGCAGCACGGGACAGGGAGACTATGGCTACACCTTC. This codes for CASSTGQGDYGYTF. The full variable domain, rest sourced from reference TRBV9 and TRBJ1-2, is DSGVTQTPKHLITATGQRVTLRCSPRSGDLSVYWYQQSLDQGLQFLIQYYNGEERAKGNILERFSAQQFPDLHSELNLSSLELGDSALYFCASSTGQGDYGYTFGSGTRLTVV.

The V call is TRBV2, the J call TRBJ2-7; perhaps TRBD1 as D (5 bases). The CDR3 spans 13 residues. Per the germline V gene, CDR1 is SNHLY and CDR2 is FYNNEI. Deletions cut 7 bases from V and 1 base from J, with 11 bases between. The CDR3 protein is CASIDRGSYEQYF. In DNA form, the CDR3 reads TGTGCCAGCATTGACAGAGGTTCCTACGAGCAGTACTTC.

The chain combines TRBV4-1 with TRBJ2-7, with D unresolved. Germline V CDR1 and CDR2: MGHRA, YSYEKL. The CDR3 sequence is 16 residues long. The ends were cut back, 0 bases at V and 3 bases at J, with 15 bases in the middle. The CDR3: CASSQEVRLVNYEQYF. In nucleotides, the CDR3 is TGCGCCAGCAGCCAAGAGGTTCGCCTAGTAAACTACGAGCAGTACTTC.

The rearrangement uses TRBV7-9 and TRBJ2-2; 10 bases agree with TRBD2. The V segment lost 7 bases and the J segment 4 bases; nucleotides outside the gene matches: 9. The CDR3 runs 16 residues. In germline, CDR1 is SEHNR, CDR2 FQNEAQ (reference sequence). CDR3 in amino acids: CASTNPSGGATGELFF. CDR3 nucleotides: TGTGCCAGCACCAACCCCAGCGGGGGGGCCACCGGGGAGCTGTTTTTT.

The V and J genes are TRBV27 and TRBJ2-5, with TRBD2 identical over 7 bases. This CDR3 region has 14 residues. CDR1 and CDR2 from the germline V gene are MNHEY and SMNVEV (reference sequence). With V trimmed by 6 bases and J by 3 bases, 7 bases remained unmatched. CDR3 region: CASSVGLTEETQYF. The CDR3 DNA is TGTGCCAGCAGCGTGGGACTAACAGAAGAGACCCAGTACTTC.

This CDR3 reads CASSARSAAPSGNTIYF. The CDR3 coding sequence is TGTGCCAGCAGCGCACGTTCCGCAGCGCCCTCTGGAAACACCATATATTTT. The V and J genes are TRBV9 and TRBJ1-3, with D unresolved. Trimming removed 3 bases at V and 0 bases at J, with 16 bases between. The CDR3 runs to 17 residues. Germline-derived CDR1 and CDR2 are SGDLS and YYNGEE. The full variable domain, completed using reference TRBV9 and TRBJ1-3, is DSGVTQTPKHLITATGQRVTLRCSPRSGDLSVYWYQQSLDQGLQFLIQYYNGEERAKGNILERFSAQQFPDLHSELNLSSLELGDSALYFCASSARSAAPSGNTIYFGEGSWLTVV.

This chain uses TRBV5-4 with TRBJ2-7; 11 bases map to TRBD1. The CDR3 sequence is 14 residues long. Germline CDR1 is SGHNT and CDR2 is YYREEE (reference sequence). J was trimmed by 4 bases and V by 5 bases; bases with no gene match: 5. CDR3 amino acids: CASREGTGGYEQYF. CDR3 bases: TGTGCCAGCAGGGAGGGGACAGGGGGGTACGAGCAGTACTTC.

The gene calls are TRBV2 and TRBJ2-3; 8 nucleotides line up with TRBD1. The germline V gene has CDR1 SNHLY and CDR2 FYNNEI. With 2 bases clipped from V and 4 bases from J, the junction kept 11 bases outside the gene matches. This CDR3 has 17 amino acids. The CDR3, as DNA: TGTGCCAGCAGTGAATCCCGGACAGGGAATTTAGCAGATACGCAGTATTTT. Translated: CASSESRTGNLADTQYF.

This chain links TRBV11-2 with TRBJ1-1; the D gene is possibly TRBD1 (5 bases). The germline V gene has CDR1 SGHAT and CDR2 FQNNGV. The length of the CDR3 is 15 residues. The V gene lost 5 bases and the J gene lost 3 bases, with 16 bases spanning the gap. CDR3 sequence: CASSLGTYLHTEAFF. The CDR3 DNA sequence: TGTGCCAGCAGCCTGGGGACTTATCTACACACTGAAGCTTTCTTT.

The J gene is TRBJ1-4, the V gene TRBV5-6; 7 bases agree with TRBD1. The CDR3 spans 18 residues. Trimming removed 4 bases from V and 8 bases from J; junction bases left unmatched: 20. Germline V gene data show CDR1 as SGHDT and CDR2 as YYEEEE. The CDR3 bases are TGTGCCAGCAGCCTCATAGGGACAGCAACCCTCTGGAAGGAAAAACTGTTTTTT. Protein sequence: CASSLIGTATLWKEKLFF.